This is a list of T cell receptor beta chains from one sample in a study of blood T cell repertoires in COVID-19. The assay was immunoSEQ multiplex PCR, and TCRdb's table has in-frame clones only and misses some. The sample holds about 670,000 clones, just under 90% seen once. Input material: peripheral blood. These receptors were obtained from a woman aged 18-29 years with acute or convalescent COVID-19. Both conserved end residues are part of each CDR3. A D gene is named only where the DNA matches it firmly. The listing skips clone size in some rows; elsewhere it reads once, few, many or a size class.

clone_size	d_call	v_call	j_call	cdr3_nt	cdr3_aa
-	TRBD1	TRBV11-2	TRBJ1-2	TGTGCCACCTCGGGACAGCCGCCTAACTATGGCTACACCTTC	CATSGQPPNYGYTF
-	-	TRBV18	TRBJ2-3	TGTGCCAGCTCACCACCGGAGGGCACAGATACGCAGTATTTT	CASSPPEGTDTQYF
-	-	TRBV9	TRBJ1-1	TGTGCCAGCAGCCCGAATTTTGGCGGGGTGGCTGAAGCTTTCTTT	CASSPNFGGVAEAFF
once	TRBD1	TRBV5-6	TRBJ1-5	TGTGCCAGCAGCTTTGGGACAGGCGACAATCAGCCCCAGCATTTT	CASSFGTGDNQPQHF
-	-	TRBV4-1	TRBJ1-5	TGCGCCAGCAGCCAAGATCCGGGTGTTGATCAGCCCCAGCATTTT	CASSQDPGVDQPQHF
-	TRBD1	TRBV6-5	TRBJ2-2	TGTGCCAGCAGCGGGACAGGGGACACCGGGGAGCTGTTTTTT	CASSGTGDTGELFF
-	-	TRBV5-8	TRBJ2-6	TGTGCCAGCAGCCCACCCCAGGGGCTCCCTGGGGCCAACGTCCTGACTTTC	CASSPPQGLPGANVLTF
once	-	TRBV7-9	TRBJ1-5	TGTGCCAGCAGCTATGGAGTAGGCCAGAGCGGCAATCAGCCCCAGCATTTT	CASSYGVGQSGNQPQHF
-	TRBD2	TRBV5-4	TRBJ2-3	TGTGCCAGCAGCTTGAGTGGCGGGGGGAGTGATACGCAGTATTTT	CASSLSGGGSDTQYF
-	-	TRBV27	TRBJ2-7	TGTGCCAGCAGTTTATCAGGACAAGGGCCATACGAGCAGTACTTC	CASSLSGQGPYEQYF
-	-	TRBV21-1	TRBJ2-3	TGTGCCAGCACAAGGGGGCAGGGTACAGATACGCAGTATTTT	CASTRGQGTDTQYF
-	-	TRBV27	TRBJ1-6	TGTGCCAGCAGCCGTGACAGGCGTTGCTCCTATAATTCACCCCTCCACTTT	CASSRDRRCSYNSPLHF
-	TRBD1	TRBV9	TRBJ1-5	TGTGCCAGCAGCCCCGGGACAGGGGATTCTCAGCCCCAGCATTTT	CASSPGTGDSQPQHF
-	-	TRBV14	TRBJ1-2	TGTGCCAGCAGCCAAGACAGGGCCCACTATGGCTACACCTTC	CASSQDRAHYGYTF
once	-	TRBV28	TRBJ1-1	TGTGCCAGCAGTTTAGGGGGGAGAGGGATTGAAGCTTTCTTT	CASSLGGRGIEAFF
-	-	TRBV5-1	TRBJ2-3	TGCGCCAGCAGCTTGGACCCCCGGGCAGATACGCAGTATTTT	CASSLDPRADTQYF
-	TRBD2	TRBV7-9	TRBJ2-1	TGTGCCAGCAGCCCCCCGAGCGGACTAGCGGTTTACTCCTACAATGAGCAGTTCTTC	CASSPPSGLAVYSYNEQFF
few	TRBD1	TRBV6-5	TRBJ1-1	TGTGCCAGCAGTAGACAGGGTGCTTTCCCTGAAGCTTTCTTT	CASSRQGAFPEAFF
once	TRBD1	TRBV29-1	TRBJ2-7	TGCAGCGTTGGGGTGACAGGGGGCTCCCACGAGCAGTACTTC	CSVGVTGGSHEQYF
-	-	TRBV19	TRBJ1-5	TGTGCCTCACGACAGGGCAATCAGCCCCAGCATTTT	CASRQGNQPQHF
-	TRBD1	TRBV3-1/TRBV3-2	TRBJ1-1	TGTGCCAGCAGCCACAATAACAGGGGGTACGGCACTGAAGCTTTCTTT	CASSHNNRGYGTEAFF
-	TRBD1	TRBV5-6	TRBJ1-1	TGTGCCAGCAGCTTCATCGTGGGACAGGACTTGAGGCCTGAAGCTTTCTTT	CASSFIVGQDLRPEAFF
-	-	TRBV5-4	TRBJ2-1	TGTGCCAGCAGCCCGGACGGGAGTTGGGAGCAGTTCTTC	CASSPDGSWEQFF
-	-	TRBV11-3	TRBJ2-5	TGTGCCAGCAGCTTAAGGACTACCCAAGAGACCCAGTACTTC	CASSLRTTQETQYF